A selection of T cell receptor beta chains follows, all from one sample in a study of T cell responses to AZD1222 COVID-19 vaccine. The method was immunoSEQ multiplex PCR; TCRdb's version includes in-frame clones alone and lacks a portion of them. The table has roughly 140,000 clones, 94% seen once. The source was peripheral blood, collected on day 0 of AZD1222 vaccination. These receptors originate from an adult in good health. CDR3s include the opening cysteine and the closing phenylalanine or tryptophan. A D gene is named only where the DNA matches it firmly. Part of the rows lack a size; the others show once, few, many or a class for expanded clones.

13	TRBJ1-6	TRBV7-6	NA	NA	TGTGCCAGCAGCTTAGACAGTGGATCACCCCTCCACTTT	CASSLDSGSPLHF
15	TRBJ2-2	TRBV7-9	NA	NA	TGTGCCAGCAGCCGCTTGATTGGGGACACCGGGGAGCTGTTTTTT	CASSRLIGDTGELFF
16	TRBJ2-3	TRBV7-9	TRBD2	NA	TGTGCCAGCAGCTCGGGACTAGCGGGGGGCACAGATACGCAGTATTTT	CASSSGLAGGTDTQYF
16	TRBJ2-3	TRBV6-2/TRBV6-3	NA	NA	TGTGCCAGCAGTTACTCACGGGCTAGCAGGCGAGATACGCAGTATTTT	CASSYSRASRRDTQYF
13	TRBJ1-2	TRBV6-5	NA	NA	TGTGCCAGCAGTTACCGGTGGGGATATGGCTACACCTTC	CASSYRWGYGYTF
13	TRBJ2-2	TRBV10-3	TRBD1	NA	TGTGCCATCAGAGGGGGCGAAACCGGGGAGCTGTTTTTT	CAIRGGETGELFF
12	TRBJ2-3	TRBV28	NA	few	TGTGCCAGCAGTTTATTAGGGGATACGCAGTATTTT	CASSLLGDTQYF
12	TRBJ1-2	TRBV6-5	NA	NA	TGTGCCGCAGGACTGGGGGGCTATGGCTACACCTTC	CAAGLGGYGYTF
15	TRBJ2-6	TRBV5-1	NA	NA	TGCGCCAGCAGCATAACTAGTACTGGGGCCAACGTCCTGACTTTC	CASSITSTGANVLTF
16	TRBJ2-2	TRBV5-8	TRBD2	once	TGTGCCAGCAGCGCTGGGACTAGCCTGAACACCGGGGAGCTGTTTTTT	CASSAGTSLNTGELFF
16	TRBJ2-1	TRBV24-1	TRBD2	NA	TGTGCCACCTTGAGATATAGCGGGAGGAACTACAATGAGCAGTTCTTC	CATLRYSGRNYNEQFF
15	TRBJ1-2	TRBV7-9	TRBD1	NA	TGTGCCAGCAGCTTAACGACAGGGAACCACTATGGCTACACCTTC	CASSLTTGNHYGYTF